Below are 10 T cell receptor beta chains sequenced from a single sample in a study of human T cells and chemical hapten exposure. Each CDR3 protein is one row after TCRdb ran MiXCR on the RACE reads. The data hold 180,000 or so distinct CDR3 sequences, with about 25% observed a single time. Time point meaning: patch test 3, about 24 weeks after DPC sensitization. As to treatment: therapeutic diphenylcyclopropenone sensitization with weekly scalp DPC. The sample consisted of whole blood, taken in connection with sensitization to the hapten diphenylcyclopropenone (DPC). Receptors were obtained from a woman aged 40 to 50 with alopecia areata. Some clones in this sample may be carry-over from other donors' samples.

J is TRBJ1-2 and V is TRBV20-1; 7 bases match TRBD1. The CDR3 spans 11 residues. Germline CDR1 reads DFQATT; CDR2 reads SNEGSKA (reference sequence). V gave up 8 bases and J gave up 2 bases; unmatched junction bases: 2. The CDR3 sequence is CSQTGNYGYTF. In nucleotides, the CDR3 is TGCAGTCAGACAGGGAACTATGGCTACACCTTC.

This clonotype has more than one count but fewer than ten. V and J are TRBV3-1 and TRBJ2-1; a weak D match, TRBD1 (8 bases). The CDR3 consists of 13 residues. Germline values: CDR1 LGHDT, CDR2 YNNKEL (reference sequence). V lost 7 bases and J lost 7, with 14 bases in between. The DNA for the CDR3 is TGTGCCAGCACCACACAGGGGGGGAATGAGCAGTTCTTC. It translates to CASTTQGGNEQFF.

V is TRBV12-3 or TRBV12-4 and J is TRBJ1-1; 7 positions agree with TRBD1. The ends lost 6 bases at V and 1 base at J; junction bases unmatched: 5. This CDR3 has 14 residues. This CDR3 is CASRRTGANTEAFF. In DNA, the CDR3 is TGTGCCAGCAGAAGGACAGGCGCGAACACTGAAGCTTTCTTT.

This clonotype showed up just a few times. In DNA form, the CDR3 reads TGTGCCAGCAGCCCCCGGGGACAGGGAATGTTCTTC. Translation gives CASSPRGQGMFF. J is TRBJ2-1 and V is TRBV7-2, with 9 bases that match TRBD1. Germline V gives CDR1 SGHTA, CDR2 FQGNSA. V lost 5 bases and J lost 15; bases outside the gene matches: 8. This CDR3 has 12 amino acids.

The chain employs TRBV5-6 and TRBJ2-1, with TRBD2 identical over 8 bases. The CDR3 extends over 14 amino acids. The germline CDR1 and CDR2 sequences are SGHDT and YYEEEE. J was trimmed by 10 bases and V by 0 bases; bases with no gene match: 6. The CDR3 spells CASSLGSGGTEQFF. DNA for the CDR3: TGTGCCAGCAGCTTGGGGTCGGGGGGGACGGAGCAGTTCTTC.

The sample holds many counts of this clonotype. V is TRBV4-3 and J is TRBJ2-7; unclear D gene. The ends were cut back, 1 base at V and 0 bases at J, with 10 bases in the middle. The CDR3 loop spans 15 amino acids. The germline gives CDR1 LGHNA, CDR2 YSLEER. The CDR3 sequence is CASSQGYPSSYEQYF. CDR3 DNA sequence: TGCGCCAGCAGCCAAGGATACCCAAGCTCCTACGAGCAGTACTTC.

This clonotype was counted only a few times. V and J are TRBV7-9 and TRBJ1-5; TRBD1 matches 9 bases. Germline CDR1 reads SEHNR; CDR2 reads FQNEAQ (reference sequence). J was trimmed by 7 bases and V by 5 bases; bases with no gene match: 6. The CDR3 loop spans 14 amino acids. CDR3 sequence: CASSPGQGNQPQHF. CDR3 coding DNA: TGTGCCAGCAGCCCTGGACAGGGGAACCAGCCCCAGCATTTT.

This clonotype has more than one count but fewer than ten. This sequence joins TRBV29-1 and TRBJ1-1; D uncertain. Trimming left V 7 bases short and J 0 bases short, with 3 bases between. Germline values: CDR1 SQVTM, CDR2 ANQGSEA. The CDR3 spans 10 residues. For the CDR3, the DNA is TGCAGCGGCGTGAACACTGAAGCTTTCTTT. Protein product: CSGVNTEAFF.

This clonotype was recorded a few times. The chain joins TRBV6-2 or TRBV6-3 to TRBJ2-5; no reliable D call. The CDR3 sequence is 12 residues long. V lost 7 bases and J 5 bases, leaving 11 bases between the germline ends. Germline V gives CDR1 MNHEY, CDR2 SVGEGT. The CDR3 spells CASNKISETQYF. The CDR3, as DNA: TGTGCCAGCAATAAAATTTCTGAGACCCAGTACTTC.

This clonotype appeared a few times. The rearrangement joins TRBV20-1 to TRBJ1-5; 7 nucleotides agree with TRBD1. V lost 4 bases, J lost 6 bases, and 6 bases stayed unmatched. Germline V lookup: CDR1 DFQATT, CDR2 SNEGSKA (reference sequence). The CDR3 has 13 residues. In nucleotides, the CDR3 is TGCAGTGCTACAAGACAGGGCCGTCAGCCCCAGCATTTT. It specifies CSATRQGRQPQHF.